The text below deals with one TCR beta chain. Here immunoSEQ multiplex PCR was the method, and the copy in TCRdb shows in-frame clones only, minus some. Found here are about 310,000 clones, 70% to 80% of them singletons; the top ten hold over 6.5%. The V gene's germline CDR1 is KGHSH and CDR2 LQKENI. The CDR3 extends over 12 amino acids. With 4 bases clipped from V and 10 bases from J, the junction kept 7 bases outside the gene matches. The sample comes from a study of cytotoxic CD8 clonotypes in ibrutinib-treated CLL. This sequence joins TRBV18 and TRBJ2-7; 7 bases are shared with TRBD1. The specimen comprised PBMCs, sampled before ibrutinib treatment. This receptor was obtained from a human donor with chronic lymphocytic leukemia. The CDR3 reads CASSLDRASQYF. The CDR3 DNA follows: TGTGCCAGCTCACTAGACAGGGCGAGTCAGTACTTC.